This T cell receptor beta chain was retrieved from a study of memory CD4+ T cells and cytomegalovirus serostatus. General observations from the study: Suggested: most of the CMV-linked TCR signature lies in CD4+ memory cells. Each of fewer than 80 CMV-associated TCRbeta sequences occurred in one to five individuals.

The V and J ends lost 3 bases and 3 bases respectively, with 12 bases between them. The germline CDR1 and CDR2 sequences are LNHDA and SQIVND (reference sequence). This CDR3 spans 14 amino acids. The data were produced by immunoSEQ multiplex PCR, yet TCRdb's version contains in-frame clones alone and is incomplete. The table shows around 50,000 clones, with around four fifths occurring only once. Single viable CD3+CD4+CD8-CD45RO+ cells were sorted as the memory CD4+ T cells. After thawing, CD4+ T cells were positively selected. About this clone: The antigen remains unidentified.

This chain uses TRBV19 with TRBJ2-7; no firm D call. Sample: memory CD4+ T cells from blood. The sequence came from an adult in good health and CMV-seronegative. The CDR3 DNA reads as TGTGCCAGTAGTATGGCTCCAGGAAACTACGAGCAGTACTTC. Its protein is CASSMAPGNYEQYF. The full variable domain, its missing parts supplied by reference TRBV19 and TRBJ2-7, is DGGITQSPKYLFRKEGQNVTLSCEQNLNHDAMYWYRQDPGQGLRLIYYSQIVNDFQKGDIAEGYSVSREKKESFPLTVTSAQKNPTAFYLCASSMAPGNYEQYFGPGTRLTVT.